Each of the 25 T cell receptor beta chains below was sequenced from the same sample in a study of CD8 T cells in Susac syndrome. The RNA input was roughly 0.45 to 1 ug, and it was reverse transcribed with random hexamers. Via MiXCR, TCRdb re-called the immunoSEQ multiplex PCR reads, giving one row per CDR3 protein. In the table there are 250,000 to 300,000 distinct CDR3 sequences, roughly 81% of which are singletons. The specimen was CD8+ T cells from PBMCs. All receptors derive from a human donor with multiple sclerosis.

In this sample, this clonotype turned up a few times. The rearrangement links TRBV19 to TRBJ1-5; D is unresolved. Germline CDR1 and CDR2: LNHDA and SQIVND (reference sequence). Trimming removed 7 bases at V and 6 bases at J, with 19 bases between. This CDR3 is built from 15 residues. CDR3 residues: CASMPKWGEGQPQHF. The CDR3 nucleotides are TGTGCCAGTATGCCGAAGTGGGGAGAGGGTCAGCCCCAGCATTTT.

This clonotype has a handful of counts. CDR3 nucleotides: TGCAGTGCTCGGGGACTAGCTGAAGCCTACGAGCAGTACTTC. This codes for CSARGLAEAYEQYF. V gene TRBV20-1 combines with J gene TRBJ2-7, with 9 bases lining up with TRBD2. The V gene end was trimmed by 5 bases and the J gene end by 2 bases; junction bases not matched to a gene: 7. The V gene's germline CDR1 is DFQATT and CDR2 SNEGSKA (reference sequence). The CDR3 extends over 14 amino acids.

The table lists this clonotype with a count of one. The chain uses TRBV20-1 and TRBJ2-7; tentative D call: TRBD2 (6 bases). The CDR3 spans 13 residues. The ends were cut back, 4 bases at V and 0 bases at J, with 10 bases in the middle. Germline V gene sequence: CDR1 DFQATT, CDR2 SNEGSKA (reference sequence). The CDR3 sequence: CSATGGASYEQYF. The CDR3, as DNA: TGCAGTGCTACCGGGGGAGCCTCCTACGAGCAGTACTTC.

The rearrangement uses TRBV25-1 and TRBJ1-5, with 8 bases lining up with TRBD1. Per germline, CDR1 MGHDK and CDR2 SYGVNS. V lost 8 bases to trimming and J lost 4 bases; unmatched junction nucleotides: 10. This CDR3 has 15 amino acids. The DNA for the CDR3 is TGTGCCAGCGCTACAGGGGGGGTTGGGAATCAGCCCCAGCATTTT. Translation gives CASATGGVGNQPQHF.

V and J are TRBV27 and TRBJ2-7, with D possibly matching TRBD1 (6 bases). The germline CDR1 and CDR2 sequences are MNHEY and SMNVEV (reference sequence). Trimming pared 5 bases from V and 5 bases from J, leaving 16 bases between. There are 14 residues in the CDR3. The CDR3 sequence is CASSPLGTIHEQYF. The DNA of the CDR3 is TGTGCCAGCAGTCCCCTTGGGACAATCCACGAGCAGTACTTC.

The genes are TRBV5-1 and TRBJ2-1; maybe TRBD1 (5 bases). Germline lookup yields CDR1 SGHRS and CDR2 YFSETQ. The V gene lost 0 bases and the J gene lost 10 bases, with 11 bases spanning the gap. This CDR3 has 13 amino acids. In DNA form, the CDR3 reads TGCGCCAGCAGCTTGGTAAGGGGCCGGGAGCAGTTCTTC. This gives the protein CASSLVRGREQFF.

This chain connects TRBV28 to TRBJ1-5; 9 nucleotides align to TRBD1. The CDR3 extends over 15 amino acids. From germline, CDR1 is MDHEN and CDR2 SYDVKM. Trimming at V came to 7 bases and at J to 6 bases, leaving 10 bases not matched to a gene. The CDR3 sequence is CASNRDREGRQPQHF. The CDR3, as DNA: TGTGCCAGCAATCGGGACAGGGAGGGTCGTCAGCCCCAGCATTTT.

This clonotype was observed once. The CDR3 DNA follows: TGTGCCAGCATCGCCAGTGGTCCATACGAGCAGTACTTC. It specifies CASIASGPYEQYF. This chain links TRBV28 with TRBJ2-7; unclear D gene. V lost 7 bases and J 4 bases, leaving 14 bases between the germline ends. The CDR3 extends over 13 amino acids. Per the germline V gene, CDR1 is MDHEN and CDR2 is SYDVKM.

The rearrangement joins TRBV2 to TRBJ1-2; TRBD1 aligns across 12 bases. V lost 1 base and J lost 4; bases outside the gene matches: 4. CDR1 is SNHLY, CDR2 FYNNEI, per germline. This CDR3 contains 16 residues. The CDR3 sequence: CASSEEGTGGFYGYTF. The CDR3 DNA follows: TGTGCCAGCAGTGAAGAAGGGACAGGGGGCTTCTATGGCTACACCTTC.

The chain has TRBV7-9 and TRBJ1-1; D is unresolved. The CDR3 consists of 13 residues. Germline CDR1 reads SEHNR; CDR2 reads FQNEAQ (reference sequence). The V and J ends lost 5 bases and 4 bases respectively, with 11 bases between them. The CDR3 nucleotides read TGTGCCAGCAGCGGCAAATCGGGCACTGAAGCTTTCTTT. Translation: CASSGKSGTEAFF.

The J gene is TRBJ2-1, the V gene TRBV2, with 8 bases fitting TRBD2. With V trimmed by 3 bases and J by 0 bases, 10 bases remained unmatched. The CDR3 covers 18 residues. Germline loops: CDR1 SNHLY, CDR2 FYNNEI. The CDR3 here is CASSDGGREASSYNEQFF. Written as DNA, the CDR3 is TGTGCCAGCAGTGATGGGGGGCGGGAGGCCAGCTCCTACAATGAGCAGTTCTTC.

This clonotype was seen once. This chain links TRBV2 with TRBJ1-1, with 8 nucleotides matching TRBD1. The trim removed 7 bases at V and 4 bases at J, leaving 14 bases unmatched. The CDR3 loop spans 16 amino acids. The germline V gene encodes CDR1 SNHLY and CDR2 FYNNEI. CDR3 sequence reads: CASIPAGYRGTTEAFF. DNA of the CDR3: TGTGCCAGCATCCCAGCTGGCTACAGGGGGACCACTGAAGCTTTCTTT.

The genes are TRBV6-4 and TRBJ2-1; D is perhaps TRBD2 (6 bases). The V and J ends lost 2 bases and 13 bases respectively, with 21 bases between them. There are 15 residues in the CDR3. Germline-derived CDR1 and CDR2 are MRHNA and SNTAGT. The CDR3 loop is CASSDGLSRRERQFF. CDR3 bases: TGTGCCAGCAGTGACGGTTTGTCACGACGGGAGAGACAGTTCTTC.

The rearrangement uses TRBV11-2 and TRBJ2-7; D ambiguous. Germline values: CDR1 SGHAT, CDR2 FQNNGV. Trimming left V 4 bases short and J 3 bases short, with 16 bases between. CDR3 length equals 15 residues. The CDR3 DNA follows: TGTGCCAGCAGCTGGTCAACCCGAGGCGGCTACGAGCAGTACTTC. Its protein is CASSWSTRGGYEQYF.

The sample holds a few counts of this clonotype. This chain connects TRBV18 to TRBJ2-7; a weak D match, TRBD1 (6 bases). This CDR3 has 12 amino acids. V was trimmed by 6 bases and J by 3 bases, leaving 9 bases between them. Germline V gene lookup returns CDR1 KGHSH and CDR2 LQKENI. CDR3 nucleotides: TGTGCCAGCTCGAGGGGGAACTACGAGCAGTACTTC. It encodes CASSRGNYEQYF.

The chain employs TRBV7-9 and TRBJ2-7, with D maybe TRBD1 (6 bases). V was pared by 5 bases and J by 2 bases, with 10 bases between. Germline CDR1 SEHNR, CDR2 FQNEAQ (reference sequence). The CDR3 loop spans 13 amino acids. In DNA form, the CDR3 reads TGTGCCAGCAGCGACAGGACAGCCTACGAGCAGTACTTC. It codes for CASSDRTAYEQYF.

CDR3 DNA sequence: TGTGCCAGCAGTCTCAGGGTGGCCAATCAGCCCCAGCATTTT. Its protein product is CASSLRVANQPQHF. The gene calls are TRBV28 and TRBJ1-5; tentatively, D is TRBD1 (5 bases). Per germline, CDR1 MDHEN and CDR2 SYDVKM. The germline V and J ends were trimmed by 5 bases and 3 bases, with 11 bases remaining between them. The length of the CDR3 is 14 residues.

This chain uses TRBV2 with TRBJ1-5; D is uncertain. V was shortened by 1 base and J by 4 bases, with 11 bases between the two germline ends. CDR1 and CDR2 (germline): SNHLY, FYNNEI. This CDR3 comprises 15 residues. The CDR3, as DNA: TGTGCCAGCAGTGAAGGGCCAGGACCTAATCAGCCCCAGCATTTT. Translation gives CASSEGPGPNQPQHF.

The chain carries TRBV9 and TRBJ2-1; 10 bases agree with TRBD2. V gave up 4 bases and J gave up 7 bases; unmatched junction bases: 5. Per germline, CDR1 SGDLS and CDR2 YYNGEE. The CDR3 length is 14 residues. In DNA, the CDR3 is TGTGCCAGCAGCCCCAGCGGGGGGGGGAATGAGCAGTTCTTC. Translated, it gives CASSPSGGGNEQFF.

The rearrangement links TRBV13 to TRBJ2-2; no clear D gene. Trimming stripped 5 bases from V and 0 bases from J, with 10 bases between. In germline, CDR1 is PRHDT, CDR2 FYEKMQ (reference sequence). This CDR3 has 15 residues. The CDR3 DNA reads as TGTGCCAGCAGCGAAGGGTCTCCGAACACCGGGGAGCTGTTTTTT. Protein: CASSEGSPNTGELFF. The whole variable domain, remainder taken from reference TRBV13 and TRBJ2-2, is AAGVIQSPRHLIKEKRETATLKCYPIPRHDTVYWYQQGPGQDPQFLISFYEKMQSDKGSIPDRFSAQQFSDYHSELNMSSLELGDSALYFCASSEGSPNTGELFFGEGSRLTVL.

The chain uses TRBV24-1 and TRBJ2-5; D assignment may be TRBD1 or TRBD2 (6 bases each). This CDR3 is 15 amino acids long. Trimming left V 3 bases short and J 5 bases short, with 15 bases between. The germline V gene has CDR1 KGHDR and CDR2 SFDVKD. DNA for the CDR3: TGTGCCACCAGTGATCCTGACGGGGGCGAGGAGACCCAGTACTTC. Its translation is CATSDPDGGEETQYF.

The genes are TRBV5-4 and TRBJ2-7, with 11 bases fitting TRBD2. The length of the CDR3 is 15 residues. V gave up 4 bases and J gave up 4 bases; unmatched junction bases: 7. Germline CDR1 SGHNT, CDR2 YYREEE (reference sequence). CDR3 in DNA: TGTGCCAGCAGCCAAGGGACTAGCGGAAGATACGAGCAGTACTTC. Translating it yields CASSQGTSGRYEQYF. Full variable domain (rest looked up from reference TRBV5-4 and TRBJ2-7): ETGVTQSPTHLIKTRGQQVTLRCSSQSGHNTVSWYQQALGQGPQFIFQYYREEENGRGNFPPRFSGLQFPNYSSELNVNALELDDSALYLCASSQGTSGRYEQYFGPGTRLTVT.

The chain carries TRBV10-3 and TRBJ2-1, with D unclear. From germline, CDR1 is ENHRY and CDR2 SYGVKD. Between the trimmed V and J ends, which lost 2 bases and 8 bases, there was a span of 10 bases. This CDR3 is built from 13 residues. In nucleotides, the CDR3 is TGTGCCATCAGTGAGGGACCCCGCGATGAGCAGTTCTTC. It yields the protein CAISEGPRDEQFF.

J is TRBJ2-7 and V is TRBV27; D remains unclear. Germline values: CDR1 MNHEY, CDR2 SMNVEV (reference sequence). Trimming left V 3 bases short and J 0 bases short, with 9 bases between. The CDR3 is 14 amino acids. The CDR3 reads CASSFHSSSYEQYF. DNA for the CDR3: TGTGCCAGCAGTTTCCACTCGAGCTCCTACGAGCAGTACTTC.

This chain connects TRBV7-2 to TRBJ2-7; D unclear. The CDR3 covers 14 residues. Germline V gene sequence: CDR1 SGHTA, CDR2 FQGNSA. V was shortened by 5 bases and J by 2 bases, with 13 bases between the two germline ends. The CDR3 DNA follows: TGTGCCAGCAGCATCCTATCCAAAGCCTACGAGCAGTACTTC. Protein: CASSILSKAYEQYF.